This is a list of T cell receptor beta chains from one sample in a study of post-analysis software for immune sequencing data. In TCRdb, the PCR reads were re-called with MiXCR into one record per CDR3 protein. The repertoire has about 380,000 distinct CDR3 sequences, around a third of them found once; the top ten carry around 15%. The sample taken for sequencing was blood. Receptor source: a girl between 5 and 17 years old with multiple sclerosis. The CDR3 runs from the conserved cysteine through the conserved F or W. A D gene is named only where the DNA matches it firmly. Clone size is not always given. Where it is, it says once, few, many or a class for expanded clones.

v_call,clone_size,d_call,j_call,cdr3_nt,cdr3_aa
TRBV6-5,few,TRBD2,TRBJ2-7,TGTGCCAGCAGTTACTCCGGGACTAGCGAATACGAGCAGTACTTC,CASSYSGTSEYEQYF
TRBV7-3,few,-,TRBJ2-5,TGTGCCAGCAGCCCATCGGACAGTTCTCAGGAGACCCAGTACTTC,CASSPSDSSQETQYF
TRBV12-3/TRBV12-4,-,-,TRBJ1-5,TGTGCCAGCAGGAATTTAGACAGGAATCAGCCCCAGCATTTT,CASRNLDRNQPQHF
TRBV4-3,few,-,TRBJ1-6,TGCGCCAGCAGCCAAGATCGTGGTGGAAATCCACCCCTCCACTTT,CASSQDRGGNPPLHF
TRBV21-1,-,-,TRBJ2-4,TGTGCCAGCTCCAGGGGGCCCAGAGAAGCCAAAAACATTCAGTACTTC,CASSRGPREAKNIQYF
TRBV20-1,-,-,TRBJ2-5,TGCAGTGCTATCCCCGCACAGGAATCTCAAGAGACCCAGTACTTC,CSAIPAQESQETQYF
TRBV20-1,-,-,TRBJ1-2,TGCAGTGCTAGTACTGACGGGGGGTCCTATGGCTACACCTTC,CSASTDGGSYGYTF
TRBV18,-,TRBD1,TRBJ2-1,TGTGCCAGCTCACCTGGGACAGAGTACAATGAGCAGTTCTTC,CASSPGTEYNEQFF
TRBV3-1,-,TRBD2,TRBJ2-3,TGTGCCAGCAGCCAAGAGGGGCTAGCGGGCACAGATACGCAGTATTTT,CASSQEGLAGTDTQYF
TRBV7-9,-,-,TRBJ2-3,TGTGCCAGCAGCTTATTCGGGTACGGGGAAAGAGGCACAGATACGCAGTATTTT,CASSLFGYGERGTDTQYF
TRBV4-3,-,TRBD2,TRBJ2-3,TGCGCCAGCAGCCAAGATCGGTCTAGCGGGGGAGGCACAGATACGCAGTATTTT,CASSQDRSSGGGTDTQYF
TRBV20-1,-,-,TRBJ2-1,TGCAGTGCTCTGCCTACCCACAGGGTAACGTCCTACAATGAGCAGTTCTTC,CSALPTHRVTSYNEQFF
TRBV10-3,-,TRBD1,TRBJ2-7,TGTGCCATCAGTGCCCCGGGACAGGGGGGTTACGAGCAGTACTTC,CAISAPGQGGYEQYF
TRBV13,-,-,TRBJ1-5,TGTGCCGGCCCCTGGGAGGATCAGCCCCAGCATTTT,CAGPWEDQPQHF
TRBV18,few,TRBD1,TRBJ2-5,TGTGCCAGCTCACCACGGACAGGAGAGACCCAGTACTTC,CASSPRTGETQYF
TRBV27,-,-,TRBJ2-7,TGTGCCAGCAGTAGATACGGGCAACTCGTGTACGAGCAGTACTTC,CASSRYGQLVYEQYF
TRBV20-1,few,TRBD2,TRBJ2-1,TGCAGTGCTAGAGGGACTAGCGGGGGGCAGGTGAGGGTCGATGAGCAGTTCTTC,CSARGTSGGQVRVDEQFF
TRBV7-9,few,-,TRBJ2-5,TGTGCCAGCAGTCTACCCCTTGACCGAGCCGGGGAGCAGTACTTC,CASSLPLDRAGEQYF
TRBV5-5,few,-,TRBJ1-6,TGTGCCAGCAGCTTGCCAGGGGACCGAAATTCACCCCTCCACTTT,CASSLPGDRNSPLHF
TRBV7-3,few,TRBD1,TRBJ2-6,TGTGCCAGCAGCTGGGGACAGGGGCGGACAAGCTCTGGGGCCAACGTCCTGACTTTC,CASSWGQGRTSSGANVLTF
TRBV3-1,once,TRBD2,TRBJ2-3,TGTGCCAGCAGCCGCCGGACTAGCGGGGACCTCACAGATACGCAGTATTTT,CASSRRTSGDLTDTQYF
TRBV7-9,few,-,TRBJ2-1,TGTGCCAGCAGCTTAAGTACATACAATGAGCAGTTCTTC,CASSLSTYNEQFF
TRBV6-5,few,TRBD1,TRBJ1-2,TGTGCCAGCAGTTACTCGAACAGGGGGTCCGATGGCTACACCTTC,CASSYSNRGSDGYTF
TRBV7-8,few,-,TRBJ1-5,TGTGCCAGCAGCTTAGCGCGGAGTATCGGCAATCAGCCCCAGCATTTT,CASSLARSIGNQPQHF
TRBV12-3/TRBV12-4,-,-,TRBJ2-5,TGTGCCAGCAGTTCTCCTTCTAGTTGGAAGCAGTACTTC,CASSSPSSWKQYF
TRBV6-5,-,TRBD1,TRBJ1-1,TGTGCCAGCAGTTACGAGAGGACAGGGCCGAGTTTGAACACTGAAGCTTTCTTT,CASSYERTGPSLNTEAFF
TRBV4-1,-,TRBD2,TRBJ2-3,TGCGCCAGCAGCCAAGTTCTGGGTAGCGGGGGGGCCACAGATACGCAGTATTTT,CASSQVLGSGGATDTQYF
TRBV7-6,-,-,TRBJ2-5,TGTGCCAGCAGCCTCGGGGGCAACATACTTGGGGAGACCCAGTACTTC,CASSLGGNILGETQYF
TRBV15,-,TRBD2,TRBJ2-1,TGTGCCACCAGTATAGCGGGGGGGCCAGACAATGAGCAGTTCTTC,CATSIAGGPDNEQFF
TRBV4-1,-,-,TRBJ2-5,TGCGCCAGCAGCCAAGTGATCTACCGGGAGACCCAGTACTTC,CASSQVIYRETQYF
TRBV7-2,-,TRBD1,TRBJ1-5,TGTGCCAGCAGCAAAGGGACAGGCAATCAGCCCCAGCATTTT,CASSKGTGNQPQHF
TRBV12-3/TRBV12-4,few,-,TRBJ1-2,TGTGCCAGCAGTTTTAAAGCTAACTATGGCTACACCTTC,CASSFKANYGYTF
TRBV4-3,-,-,TRBJ1-2,TGCGCCAGCACTAAAGGGGGGGCTGAACGGAACTATGGCTACACCTTC,CASTKGGAERNYGYTF
TRBV7-8,-,TRBD2,TRBJ2-5,TGTGCCAGCAGCTTCGTGGGCGGGGGTAGGAGTAGAGAGACCCAGTACTTC,CASSFVGGGRSRETQYF
TRBV4-2,few,TRBD1,TRBJ1-2,TGTGCCAGCAGCCCACCGGGACAGGGGTATGATGGCTACACCTTC,CASSPPGQGYDGYTF
TRBV29-1,few,TRBD1,TRBJ1-1,TGCAGCGTTGGCGACAGGGCCGGGGGGGCTGAAGCTTTCTTT,CSVGDRAGGAEAFF
TRBV7-2,few,TRBD1,TRBJ1-2,TGTGCCAGCAGCACCCAGCCGGGACAGGGGCCTTATGGCTACACCTTC,CASSTQPGQGPYGYTF
TRBV29-1,few,-,TRBJ2-1,TGCAGCGTTGTCCAAAATGAGCAGTTCTTC,CSVVQNEQFF
TRBV24-1,few,TRBD2,TRBJ2-1,TGTGCCACCCTAAAGACTAGCGGGGGGGTACACAGGCAGTTCTTC,CATLKTSGGVHRQFF
TRBV27,many,TRBD1,TRBJ1-2,TGTGCCAGCACCTTGACAGGGGGAATCAGCTATGGCTACACCTTC,CASTLTGGISYGYTF
TRBV25-1,-,-,TRBJ2-5,TGTGCCAGCAGTGATACGTTACGTAAGGGGGAAGAGACCCAGTACTTC,CASSDTLRKGEETQYF
TRBV10-3,-,TRBD1,TRBJ2-1,TGTGCCATCAGTGAGGGGACAGGGTTTGGGAATGAGCAGTTCTTC,CAISEGTGFGNEQFF
TRBV3-1,-,TRBD1,TRBJ1-4,TGTGCCAGCAGCCCACGAAGGGACAGTCAGAATGAAAAACTGTTTTTT,CASSPRRDSQNEKLFF
TRBV5-1,few,TRBD1,TRBJ2-7,TGCGCCAGCAGATTAAATTGGGACAGGGCCTACGAGCAGTACTTC,CASRLNWDRAYEQYF
TRBV10-3,once,TRBD1,TRBJ2-1,TGTGCCATCAGTGCGGGGACAGGGGGCTACAATGAGCAGTTCTTC,CAISAGTGGYNEQFF
TRBV5-1,few,-,TRBJ2-7,TGCGCCAGCAGCTTGGCCCCGGGACAATGGACCTACGAGCAGTACTTC,CASSLAPGQWTYEQYF
TRBV7-8,-,-,TRBJ2-7,TGTGCCAGCAGGCCGAAGGGGGGCATCTACGAGCAGTACTTC,CASRPKGGIYEQYF
TRBV13,-,-,TRBJ1-1,TGTGCCAGCAGGAACAGGGCCATGGACACTGAAGCTTTCTTT,CASRNRAMDTEAFF
TRBV7-9,few,TRBD1,TRBJ2-7,TGTGCCAGCAGCGAGAGGGACAGGGCCCACGAGCAGTACTTC,CASSERDRAHEQYF
TRBV29-1,-,-,TRBJ2-2,TGCAGCGTTGAAACGCTCACCGGGGAGCTGTTTTTT,CSVETLTGELFF
TRBV7-3,few,TRBD1,TRBJ2-2,TGTGCCAGCAGCTTACAGGGGGCATCCACCGGGGAGCTGTTTTTT,CASSLQGASTGELFF
TRBV12-3/TRBV12-4,few,-,TRBJ2-4,TGTGCCAGCAGACTATCGTGGGGGGCCAAAAACATTCAGTACTTC,CASRLSWGAKNIQYF
TRBV20-1,few,-,TRBJ1-2,TGCAGTGCCAAACGGGTGAACAGTGATCCTAACTATGGCTACACCTTC,CSAKRVNSDPNYGYTF
TRBV29-1,once,-,TRBJ2-3,TGCAGCGCCCACGTAGGGGGGCCAGATACGCAGTATTTT,CSAHVGGPDTQYF
TRBV10-3,few,-,TRBJ1-1,TGTGCCATCAGTGATCGGATCTTGAACACTGAAGCTTTCTTT,CAISDRILNTEAFF
TRBV3-1,-,TRBD2,TRBJ2-3,TGTGCCAGCAGCCAGTCGTATGCGGGACTAGCAAGGGGCACAGATACGCAGTATTTT,CASSQSYAGLARGTDTQYF
TRBV3-1,few,TRBD1,TRBJ1-2,TGTGCCAGCAGCCCAGGGGGGTCGCGTGATGGCTACACCTTC,CASSPGGSRDGYTF